The 18 T cell receptor beta chains reported below all come from one sample, sequenced in a study of molecular identifiers for immune sequencing clone quantification (dated by TCRdb to 2016 to 2018). Library preparation used PCR. Instrument on record: NextSeq 500. TCRdb took the public reads, trimmed them with fastp at Q25, ran MiXCR for clone calling and kept in-frame beta chains. Rows with a matching CDR3 protein are joined into one entry that keeps the most common DNA and genes. The sample contains a few hundred thousand distinct CDR3 sequences, roughly 24% of them found a single time. 0.74% of the sample rests with the top ten. Sequenced material: naive CD8+ T cells from blood, with Jurkat cell RNA spiked in. The cell subset or site label on this specimen signifies: FACS-sorted CD8+CD4-CCR7+CD45RA+ naive T cells. Receptor source: a human donor in good health. Some libraries in this study had Jurkat cell RNA spiked in.

In this sample, this clonotype turned up many times. V gene TRBV12-3 or TRBV12-4 combines with J gene TRBJ2-2, with 12 bases fitting TRBD1. The junction had 9 bases not matched to a gene; V was cut back by 9 bases and J by 7 bases. CDR3 length equals 15 residues. CDR3 residues: CASRGDRGLVGELFF. The CDR3 bases are TGTGCCAGTAGGGGGGACAGGGGGCTGGTCGGGGAGCTGTTTTTT.

As to this clonotype: Since the CDR3 does not end with the conserved phenylalanine or tryptophan, this likely comes from a read error. The V and J genes are TRBV4-3 and TRBJ1-2; 8 positions agree with TRBD1. V lost 1 base to trimming and J lost 2 bases; unmatched junction nucleotides: 3. CDR1 LGHNA and CDR2 YSLEER come from the germline V gene. This CDR3 has 15 amino acids. The CDR3, as DNA: TGCGCCAGCAGCCAAGGGCGGACAGGGAACTATGGCTACACCCTC. This gives the protein CASSQGRTGNYGYTL.

This clonotype appeared once. This could be a read error, since a much larger clone is one nucleotide away. The chain's CDR3 is CACSYVGPGSNQPQHF. The DNA for the CDR3 is TGTGCCTGCAGTTACGTGGGTCCAGGTTCCAATCAGCCCCAGCATTTT. The chain is built from TRBV6-5 and TRBJ1-5; D not certain. This CDR3 comprises 16 residues. The germline CDR1 and CDR2 sequences are MNHEY and SVGAGI.

This clonotype came up once. A much bigger clone sits one base away, suggesting this may be a read error. The gene calls are TRBV7-9 and TRBJ2-5; D may be TRBD1 (5 bases). Looked up from germline, CDR1 is SEHNR and CDR2 is FQNEAQ (reference sequence). This CDR3 is 14 amino acids long. The CDR3: CASSLTIGEEPQYF. The DNA for the CDR3 is TGTGCCAGCAGCCTTACTATAGGGGAAGAGCCCCAGTACTTC.

Points on this clonotype: One end of the junction fails to match germline, which may point to a read error. The chain carries TRBV14 and TRBJ2-3; 7 bases fit TRBD2. The CDR3 contains 19 residues. CDR1 is SGHDN and CDR2 is FVKESK in the germline V gene. The CDR3 spells CAGSQEPGRWGALTDTQYF. CDR3 sequence (DNA): TGTGCCGGCAGCCAAGAACCCGGGAGGTGGGGCGCTCTGACAGATACGCAGTATTTT.

This sequence joins TRBV6-5 and TRBJ1-5; weak D call: TRBD1 (6 bases). Per the germline V gene, CDR1 is MNHEY and CDR2 is SVGAGI. V was cut by 5 bases and J by 0 bases, with 11 bases left in between. The CDR3 loop spans 15 amino acids. Here the CDR3 reads CASSPQGPSNQPQHF. CDR3 bases: TGTGCCAGCAGTCCACAGGGACCTAGCAATCAGCCCCAGCATTTT.

This clonotype came up many times. The chain recombines TRBV19 with TRBJ1-5; tentative D call: TRBD1 (5 bases). Germline V lookup: CDR1 LNHDA, CDR2 SQIVND (reference sequence). The germline V and J ends were trimmed by 6 bases and 5 bases, with 8 bases remaining between them. The CDR3 has 12 amino acids. In nucleotides, the CDR3 is TGTGCCAGTAGCGGAGGGGATCAGCCCCAGCATTTT. Translated, it gives CASSGGDQPQHF.

This clonotype was seen ten or more times. V gene TRBV7-2 combines with J gene TRBJ1-1; 8 bases fit TRBD1. V trimming: 3 bases; J trimming: 3 bases; junction bases outside the gene matches: 6. The CDR3 has 15 residues. Germline CDR1 reads SGHTA; CDR2 reads FQGNSA. The CDR3 is CASSFAGQGDTEAFF. The CDR3 region has the DNA TGTGCCAGCAGCTTCGCCGGACAGGGAGACACTGAAGCTTTCTTT.

The V call is TRBV30, the J call TRBJ2-1; TRBD2 aligns across 9 bases. With V trimmed by 2 bases and J by 8 bases, 7 bases remained unmatched. The CDR3 runs to 14 residues. The germline V gene has CDR1 GTSNPN and CDR2 SVGIG (reference sequence). The CDR3 is CAWSLAGVSDEQFF. The CDR3 bases are TGTGCCTGGAGTTTAGCGGGGGTCTCGGATGAGCAGTTCTTC.

In regard to this clonotype: Possible read error: a much larger clone is one base away. The chain joins TRBV6-5 to TRBJ2-5, with 8 positions matching TRBD1. The junction had 3 bases not matched to a gene; V was cut back by 0 bases and J by 3 bases. CDR1 is MNHEY and CDR2 is SVGAGI in the germline V gene. CDR3 length: 15 residues. CDR3 sequence: CASSYSAGGEETQYF. The CDR3 nucleotides are TGTGCCAGCAGTTACTCGGCAGGGGGCGAAGAGACCCAGTACTTC.

A word on this clonotype: A much more abundant neighbour one base away suggests this may be a read error. This chain joins TRBV28 and TRBJ2-3; 12 bases fit TRBD1. V trimming: 4 bases; J trimming: 8 bases; junction bases outside the gene matches: 13. Germline V gene data show CDR1 as MDHEN and CDR2 as SYDVKM. The CDR3 is 17 amino acids. The CDR3 sequence is CASSSTPGQGAGATQYF. The CDR3 nucleotides read TGTGCCAGCAGTTCGACACCGGGACAGGGGGCTGGAGCTACGCAGTATTTT.

As concerns this clonotype: Since a much larger clone is just one base distant, this may be a read error. The chain joins TRBV7-9 to TRBJ2-1, with TRBD2 identical over 9 bases. Losses at the gene ends were 5 bases for V and 8 bases for J; bases not matched to a gene: 10. This CDR3 has 15 amino acids. Germline CDR1 SEHNR, CDR2 FQNEAQ (reference sequence). CDR3 in amino acids: CASSTLGSGSHEQFF. Here the CDR3 DNA reads TGTGCCAGCAGCACCCTTGGTAGCGGGAGTCATGAGCAGTTCTTC.

For this clonotype: Germline and junction disagree at one end, which may indicate a read error. J is TRBJ1-1 and V is TRBV28; 8 nucleotides line up with TRBD1. Germline V gene sequence: CDR1 MDHEN, CDR2 SYDVKM. CDR3 length: 14 amino acids. The CDR3 bases are TGTGCCGGCAGTTTCAGGGGGCAGGTCACTGAAGCTTTCTTT. As protein: CAGSFRGQVTEAFF.

This clonotype was seen repeatedly, ten times or more. The CDR3 region is CASSLTGGVETQYF. CDR3 nucleotides: TGCGCCAGCAGCTTAACAGGGGGCGTGGAGACCCAGTACTTC. The rearrangement links TRBV5-1 to TRBJ2-5; 9 bases match TRBD1. Trimming cost V 2 bases and J 5 bases; bases outside gene matches: 4. CDR1 and CDR2 from the germline V gene are SGHRS and YFSETQ. The CDR3 extends over 14 amino acids.

The chain is built from TRBV7-6 and TRBJ2-1; 11 nucleotides align to TRBD2. J lost 8 bases, V lost 5 bases, and 11 bases had no gene match. This CDR3 has 16 amino acids. Germline V gives CDR1 SGHVS, CDR2 FNYEAQ. The CDR3 protein is CASSPLSGTSGDEQFF. The CDR3 region has the DNA TGTGCCAGCAGCCCCCTAAGTGGGACTAGCGGCGATGAGCAGTTCTTC.

The chain is built from TRBV27 and TRBJ2-3; perhaps TRBD1 as D (6 bases). Trimming took off 6 bases at V and 4 bases at J, with 17 bases between the two ends. The germline CDR1 and CDR2 sequences are MNHEY and SMNVEV (reference sequence). This CDR3 is built from 15 residues. The DNA of the CDR3 is TGTGCCAGCAGGATCCAGGGGAATAGTTCAGATACGCAGTATTTT. Translation: CASRIQGNSSDTQYF.

This clonotype was seen only a few times. The V gene is TRBV12-3 or TRBV12-4, the J gene TRBJ2-7, with D uncertain. This CDR3 is 15 amino acids long. Trimming removed 5 bases from V and 3 bases from J, with 17 bases in between. This CDR3 reads CASSPLPGPLYEQYF. CDR3 coding DNA: TGTGCCAGCAGTCCCCTCCCCGGACCCCTCTACGAGCAGTACTTC.

The chain has TRBV3-2 and TRBJ1-1. TRBV3-2 is a documented pseudogene. The CDR3 is made up of 13 amino acids. Here the CDR3 DNA reads TGTGCCAGCAGCCATGGAGTGAACACTGAAGCTTTCTTT. It codes for CASSHGVNTEAFF.